Below, one TCR beta chain is given with its context. Its matching antigen is unknown. Germline CDR1 reads GTSNPN; CDR2 reads SVGIG (reference sequence). This CDR3 spans 17 amino acids. Trimming cost V 0 bases and J 10 bases, with 27 bases left between them. The data originate from a study of T cell responses to AZD1222 COVID-19 vaccine. Measured with immunoSEQ multiplex PCR; TCRdb has only the in-frame clones, and not every one. The table has some 170,000 clones, roughly 94% seen once. Study-wide results and caveats: After two AZD1222 doses, spike-specific TCR breadth and depth rose versus day 0. A mostly white British donor set with more females was recruited, and clonal diversity was possibly underestimated. Per reports, nearly half of all spike-specific TCRs target regions that are unmutated in variants.

The chain combines TRBV30 with TRBJ1-1; D possibly corresponds to TRBD1 (6 bases). The sequence was obtained from an adult who received the AZD1222 COVID-19 vaccine. The sample here was peripheral blood, taken 28 days after the second AZD1222 dose. This CDR3 reads CAWSVGSGNGGLGGAFF. The CDR3 DNA follows: TGTGCCTGGAGTGTAGGATCAGGAAATGGGGGGCTGGGGGGAGCTTTCTTT.